Below, 2 T cell receptor beta chains from the same sample are listed, as sequenced in a study of blood T cells in healthy people across ages. Alongside a J-beta primer mix, a sample-barcoded 5' primer served in a second PCR lasting 7 to 11 cycles. TCRdb recomputed calls from the 5' RACE reads with MiXCR, one row per CDR3 protein. The top ten hold roughly 25% of the sample, which has about 900,000 distinct CDR3 sequences, approximately 59% seen once. The sequenced sample consisted of blood. The receptor set was obtained from a man under 40 in good health.

V is TRBV28 and J is TRBJ2-7; 9 bases are shared with TRBD1. CDR3 size: 15 residues. From germline, CDR1 is MDHEN and CDR2 SYDVKM. Trimming at V came to 6 bases and at J to 7 bases, leaving 13 bases not matched to a gene. CDR3 protein: CASRSRDRALSEQYF. In DNA, the CDR3 is TGTGCCAGCAGATCCCGGGACAGGGCTCTTAGTGAGCAGTACTTC.

V and J are TRBV9 and TRBJ2-7; 7 nucleotides line up with TRBD1. With V trimmed by 3 bases and J by 0 bases, 12 bases remained unmatched. The CDR3 is 17 residues long. The germline gives CDR1 SGDLS, CDR2 YYNGEE. The CDR3 is CASSAPRSGQSSYEQYF. CDR3 coding DNA: TGTGCCAGCAGCGCCCCACGGTCGGGACAGAGCTCCTACGAGCAGTACTTC.